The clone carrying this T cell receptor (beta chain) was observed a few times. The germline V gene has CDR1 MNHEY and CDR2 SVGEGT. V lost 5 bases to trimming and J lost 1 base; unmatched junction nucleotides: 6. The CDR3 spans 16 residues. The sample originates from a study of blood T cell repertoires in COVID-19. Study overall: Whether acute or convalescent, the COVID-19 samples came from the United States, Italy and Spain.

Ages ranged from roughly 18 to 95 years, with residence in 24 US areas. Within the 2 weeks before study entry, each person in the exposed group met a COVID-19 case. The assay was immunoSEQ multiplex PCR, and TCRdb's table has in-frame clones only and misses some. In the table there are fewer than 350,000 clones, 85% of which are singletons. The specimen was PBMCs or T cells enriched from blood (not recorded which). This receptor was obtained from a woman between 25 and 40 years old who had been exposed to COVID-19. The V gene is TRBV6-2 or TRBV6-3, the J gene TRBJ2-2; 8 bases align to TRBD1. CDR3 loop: CASSRTGTGNTGELFF. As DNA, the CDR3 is TGTGCCAGCAGTAGAACCGGGACAGGGAACACCGGGGAGCTGTTTTTT.